This T cell receptor (beta chain) emerged from a study of T cells in Graves' hyperthyroidism and ophthalmopathy. The CDR3 consists of 17 residues. The V segment lost 0 bases and the J segment 7 bases; nucleotides outside the gene matches: 11. CDR1 and CDR2 (germline): LGHNA, YNFKEQ. This clonotype was detected many times. Template material for amplifying TCR beta CDR3 regions consisted of RNA transcripts. A first-round RT-PCR of the TCR CDR3 used the HTBI primer set. Each CDR3 protein gets one entry after TCRdb re-called the multiplex PCR reads with MiXCR. This sample yields about 610,000 distinct CDR3 sequences, of which roughly 14% are seen a single time; approximately 4.3% belongs to the top ten.

The TCR comes from a woman between 40 and 55 years old with Graves' ophthalmopathy. The chain carries TRBV4-2 and TRBJ1-5; 8 nucleotides agree with TRBD1. Sequences were obtained from blood. In nucleotides, the CDR3 is TGTGCCAGCAGCCAAGAAATAATCGGACAGGGACGACAGCCCCAGCATTTT. Its translation: CASSQEIIGQGRQPQHF.